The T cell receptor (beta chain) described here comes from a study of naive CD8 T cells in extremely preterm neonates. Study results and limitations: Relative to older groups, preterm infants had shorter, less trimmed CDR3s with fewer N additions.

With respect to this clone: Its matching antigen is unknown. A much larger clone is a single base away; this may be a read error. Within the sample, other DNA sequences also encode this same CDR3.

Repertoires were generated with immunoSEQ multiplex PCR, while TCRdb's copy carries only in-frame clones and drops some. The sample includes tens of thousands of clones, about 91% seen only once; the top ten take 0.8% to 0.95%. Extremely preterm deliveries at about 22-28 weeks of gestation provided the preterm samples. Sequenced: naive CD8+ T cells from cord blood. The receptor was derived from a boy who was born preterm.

As DNA, the CDR3 is TGTGCCAGCAGCTTCGGGACAGGGGGCTACGAGCAGTACTTC. Residues: CASSFGTGGYEQYF. V is TRBV7-6 and J is TRBJ2-7; 11 bases map to TRBD1. This CDR3 contains 14 residues. Per germline, CDR1 SGHVS and CDR2 FNYEAQ. V gave up 3 bases and J gave up 3 bases; unmatched junction bases: 1.